The source of this T cell receptor (beta chain) is a study of shared clonotypes between healthy human individuals. Turning to the study itself: For every donor, three CD4 naive, three CD4 memory, two CD8 naive and one CD8 memory plates were used. General study points: Among non-shared clonotypes, generation probabilities were lower than among those shared by all four donors.

Under the authors' procedure: ImmunoSEQ output lacked quality scores and full-length reads, limiting matched filtering. TCRdb's copy holds only in-frame clones and misses some; the assay was immunoSEQ multiplex PCR. V and J calls and clone size are those listed in that table; D and trimming were worked out from the DNA. The repertoire holds more than 2,000,000 clones, with just over 90% as singletons. In its sample, this clone was seen once. Its antigen is undetermined. None of the donors, who were healthy HIV-negative adults, had recently had acute infections or vaccinations. Germline loops: CDR1 MDHEN, CDR2 SYDVKM. CDR3 size: 14 residues. V was trimmed by 9 bases and J by 4 bases, leaving 15 bases between them.

The V and J genes are TRBV28 and TRBJ2-2; D is ambiguous. Sequencing used naive CD4+ T cells from PBMCs. Noted subset: CD45RA+ positively selected. The clonotype originates from a man younger than 30 in good health. Some clones in this sample may be carry-over from other donors' samples. CDR3 coding DNA: TGTGCCAGTTCGCCGTCGTGGGCCACCGGGGAGCTGTTTTTT. It translates to CASSPSWATGELFF.